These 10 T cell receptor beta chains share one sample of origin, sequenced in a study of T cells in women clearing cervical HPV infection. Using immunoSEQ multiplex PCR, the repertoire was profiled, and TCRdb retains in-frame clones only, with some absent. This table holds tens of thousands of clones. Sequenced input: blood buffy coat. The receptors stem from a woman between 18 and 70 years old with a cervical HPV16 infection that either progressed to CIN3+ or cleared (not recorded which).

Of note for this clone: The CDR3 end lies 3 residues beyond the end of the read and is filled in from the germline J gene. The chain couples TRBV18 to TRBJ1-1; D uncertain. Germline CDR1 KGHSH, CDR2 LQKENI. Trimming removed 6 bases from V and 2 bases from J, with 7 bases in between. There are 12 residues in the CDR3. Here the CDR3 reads CASSQANTEAFF. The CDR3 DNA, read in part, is TGTGCCAGCTCTCAGGCCAACACTGAA. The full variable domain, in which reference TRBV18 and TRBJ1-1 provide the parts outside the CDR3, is NAGVMQNPRHLVRRRGQEARLRCSPMKGHSHVYWYRQLPEEGLKFMVYLQKENIIDESGMPKERFSAEFPKEGPSILRIQQVVRGDSAAYFCASSQANTEAFFGQGTRLTVV.

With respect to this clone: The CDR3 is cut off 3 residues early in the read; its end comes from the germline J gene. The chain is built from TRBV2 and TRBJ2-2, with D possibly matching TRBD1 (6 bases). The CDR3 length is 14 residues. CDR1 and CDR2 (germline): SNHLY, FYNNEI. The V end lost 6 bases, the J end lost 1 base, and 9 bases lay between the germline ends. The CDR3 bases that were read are TGTGCCAGCAGGAGGACAGTGAACACCGGGGAG. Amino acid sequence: CASRRTVNTGE. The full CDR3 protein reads CASRRTVNTGELFF. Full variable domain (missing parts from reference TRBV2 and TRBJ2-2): EPEVTQTPSHQVTQMGQEVILRCVPISNHLYFYWYRQILGQKVEFLVSFYNNEISEKSEIFDDQFSVERPDGSNFTLKIRSTKLEDSAMYFCASRRTVNTGELFFGEGSRLTVL.

The CDR3 loop is CASSVQGPKDQPQHF. The DNA read from the CDR3 is TGTGCCAGCAGTGTACAGGGGCCCAAAGATCAGCCC. The genes are TRBV12-3 or TRBV12-4 and TRBJ1-5, with TRBD1 matching over 7 bases. The sequenced fragment ends 3 residues before the CDR3 boundary, so the rest is inferred from the germline J gene. Germline trimming cut 5 bases from V and 5 bases from J; bases unmatched to any gene: 9. The CDR3 sequence is 15 residues long.

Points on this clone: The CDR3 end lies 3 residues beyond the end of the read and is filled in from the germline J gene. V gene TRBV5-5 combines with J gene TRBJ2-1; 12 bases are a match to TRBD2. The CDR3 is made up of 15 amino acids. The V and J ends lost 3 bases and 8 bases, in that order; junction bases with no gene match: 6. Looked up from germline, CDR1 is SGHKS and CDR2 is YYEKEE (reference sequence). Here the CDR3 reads CASSSLAGGSYEQFF. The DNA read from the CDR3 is TGTGCCAGCAGCTCGCTAGCGGGAGGGAGCTATGAG.

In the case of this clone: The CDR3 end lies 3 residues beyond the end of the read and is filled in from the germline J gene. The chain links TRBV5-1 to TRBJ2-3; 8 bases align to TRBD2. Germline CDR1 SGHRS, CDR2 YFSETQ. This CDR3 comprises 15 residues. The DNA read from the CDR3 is TGCGCCAGCAGCACCGGCGGGGGGAGCAATCAGCCG. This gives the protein CASSTGGGSNQP. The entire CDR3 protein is CASSTGGGSNQPQYF.

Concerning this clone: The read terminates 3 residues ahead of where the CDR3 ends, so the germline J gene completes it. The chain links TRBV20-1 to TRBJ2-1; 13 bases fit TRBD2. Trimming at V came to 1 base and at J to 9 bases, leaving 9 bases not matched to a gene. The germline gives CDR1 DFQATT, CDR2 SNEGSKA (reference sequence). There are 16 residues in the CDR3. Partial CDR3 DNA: TGCAGTGCTAGAGGGATAGGACTAGCGGGAGAGGGTGAG. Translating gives CSARGIGLAGEGE. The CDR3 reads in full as CSARGIGLAGEGEQFF.

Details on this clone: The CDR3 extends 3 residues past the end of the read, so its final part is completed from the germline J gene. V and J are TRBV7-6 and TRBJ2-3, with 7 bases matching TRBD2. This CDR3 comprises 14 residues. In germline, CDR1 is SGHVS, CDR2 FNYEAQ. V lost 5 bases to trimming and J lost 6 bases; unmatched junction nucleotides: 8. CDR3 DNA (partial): TGTGCCAGCAGCGACTTCCCCGGGGGGGATACG. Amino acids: CASSDFPGGDT. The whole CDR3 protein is CASSDFPGGDTQYF. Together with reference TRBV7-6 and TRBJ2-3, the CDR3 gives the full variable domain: GAGVSQSPRYKVTKRGQDVALRCDPISGHVSLYWYRQALGQGPEFLTYFNYEAQQDKSGLPNDRFSAERPEGSISTLTIQRTEQRDSAMYRCASSDFPGGDTQYFGPGTRLTVL.

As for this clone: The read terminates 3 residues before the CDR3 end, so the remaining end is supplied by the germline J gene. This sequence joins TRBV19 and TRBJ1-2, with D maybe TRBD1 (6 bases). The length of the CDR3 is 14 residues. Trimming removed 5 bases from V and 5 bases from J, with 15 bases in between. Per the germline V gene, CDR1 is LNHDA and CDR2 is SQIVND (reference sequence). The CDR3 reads CASSPRTEGYGYTF. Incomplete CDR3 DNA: TGTGCCAGTAGTCCCAGGACAGAAGGATATGGC.

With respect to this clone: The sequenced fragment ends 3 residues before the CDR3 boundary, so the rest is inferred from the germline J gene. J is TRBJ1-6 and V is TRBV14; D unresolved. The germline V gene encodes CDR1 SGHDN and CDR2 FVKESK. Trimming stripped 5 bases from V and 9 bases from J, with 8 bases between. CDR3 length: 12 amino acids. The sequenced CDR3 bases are TGTGCCAGCAGCTCACTAGGTTCACCC. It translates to CASSSLGSP. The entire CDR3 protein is CASSSLGSPLHF.

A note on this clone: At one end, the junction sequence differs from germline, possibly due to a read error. CDR3 DNA, as far as it was read: TGCGCCAGCGGCTTGGATACTGGTCAAGAGACC. Translating gives CASGLDTGQET. Given in full, the CDR3 is CASGLDTGQETQYF. The rearrangement uses TRBV5-1 and TRBJ2-5; D remains ambiguous. The read terminates 3 residues before the CDR3 end, so the remaining end is supplied by the germline J gene. The CDR3 contains 14 residues. Germline CDR1 is SGHRS and CDR2 is YFSETQ.